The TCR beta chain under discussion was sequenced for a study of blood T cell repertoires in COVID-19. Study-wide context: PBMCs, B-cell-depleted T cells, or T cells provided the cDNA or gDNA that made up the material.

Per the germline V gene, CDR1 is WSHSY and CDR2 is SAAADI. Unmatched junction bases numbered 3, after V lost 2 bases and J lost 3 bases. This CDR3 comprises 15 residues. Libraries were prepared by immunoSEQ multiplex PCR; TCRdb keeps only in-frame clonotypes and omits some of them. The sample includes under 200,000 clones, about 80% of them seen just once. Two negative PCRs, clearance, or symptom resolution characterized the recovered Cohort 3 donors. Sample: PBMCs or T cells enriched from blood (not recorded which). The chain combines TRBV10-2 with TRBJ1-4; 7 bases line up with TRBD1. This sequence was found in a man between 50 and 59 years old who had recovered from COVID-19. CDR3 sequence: CASSEMTGPNEKLFF. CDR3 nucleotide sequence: TGCGCCAGCAGTGAGATGACAGGGCCTAATGAAAAACTGTTTTTT.